This TCR beta chain was recorded in a study of cytomegalovirus exposure and HLA in healthy donors. CDR1 and CDR2 from the germline V gene are SGHDT and YYEEEE. This CDR3 region has 15 residues. Losses at the gene ends were 3 bases for V and 7 bases for J; bases not matched to a gene: 10. This clone was found once. Data came from immunoSEQ multiplex PCR; TCRdb stores just in-frame clones and leaves some out. The top ten hold more than 0.8% of the sample, which has about 270,000 clones, approximately 83% seen once. The rearrangement joins TRBV5-6 to TRBJ2-1; TRBD2 matches at 7 bases. The receptor comes from a woman aged 18-30 years in good health and CMV-seronegative. Material: PBMCs. As DNA, the CDR3 is TGTGCCAGCAGCTGGGACTCCCGGGGGGAGAATGAGCAGTTCTTC. Its translation is CASSWDSRGENEQFF. The entire variable domain, with the rest obtained from reference TRBV5-6 and TRBJ2-1, is as follows: DAGVTQSPTHLIKTRGQQVTLRCSPKSGHDTVSWYQQALGQGPQFIFQYYEEEERQRGNFPDRFSGHQFPNYSSELNVNALLLGDSALYLCASSWDSRGENEQFFGPGTRLTVL.